This is a list of T cell receptor beta chains from one sample in a study of cytomegalovirus exposure and HLA in healthy donors. The protocol was immunoSEQ multiplex PCR, while the TCRdb copy is restricted to in-frame clones and leaves out a portion. The sample carries fewer than 100,000 clones, about 77% recorded once. Specimen: PBMCs. The origin of the receptors is a middle-aged man in good health and CMV-seronegative. Both conserved end residues are part of each CDR3. D genes are given only for firm matches. Part of the rows lack a size; the others show once, few, many or a class for expanded clones.

d_gene	v_gene	abundance	j_gene	CDR3aa
.	TRBV11-2	.	TRBJ1-6	CASSLGRASGFSPLHF
.	TRBV15	.	TRBJ2-3	CATSRVRNTQYF
TRBD2	TRBV5-1	.	TRBJ2-1	CASSLEAGAYNEQFF
.	TRBV5-1	.	TRBJ2-3	CASSLAAGLDTQYF
TRBD1	TRBV28	few	TRBJ1-2	CASSQTGVYGYTF
TRBD1	TRBV23-1	.	TRBJ1-2	CASTPGTDPLRGHGYTF
.	TRBV28	.	.	CASSGGTYEQYF
TRBD2	TRBV4-1	.	TRBJ2-2	CASSQDRGVRVAGGSGELFF
.	TRBV6-1	.	TRBJ2-2	CASSEVWGPNTGELFF
TRBD1	TRBV27	.	TRBJ1-4	CASSLQGETGEKLFF
.	TRBV30	once	TRBJ2-7	CAWSVLTGGVVEQYF
.	TRBV6-5	.	.	CASSPTGLNVYEQYF
.	TRBV7-8	.	TRBJ1-3	CASSKAGVGNTIYF
.	TRBV29-1	.	TRBJ2-7	CSVASGTRGEQYF
TRBD1	TRBV2	.	TRBJ2-2	CASSGTGGAGELFF
.	TRBV29-1	.	TRBJ1-5	CSATTGIGQPQHF
TRBD1	TRBV5-6	few	TRBJ2-7	CASSPRRTGLYEQYF
TRBD1	TRBV30	few	TRBJ1-2	CAWSIGQGATGYTF
TRBD1	TRBV5-5	.	TRBJ1-3	CASSQTGGGNTIYF
TRBD1	TRBV27	.	TRBJ1-2	CASSLLGQGAQGGGYTF
TRBD1	TRBV27	.	TRBJ1-5	CASSFSTFDRGFSQPQHF